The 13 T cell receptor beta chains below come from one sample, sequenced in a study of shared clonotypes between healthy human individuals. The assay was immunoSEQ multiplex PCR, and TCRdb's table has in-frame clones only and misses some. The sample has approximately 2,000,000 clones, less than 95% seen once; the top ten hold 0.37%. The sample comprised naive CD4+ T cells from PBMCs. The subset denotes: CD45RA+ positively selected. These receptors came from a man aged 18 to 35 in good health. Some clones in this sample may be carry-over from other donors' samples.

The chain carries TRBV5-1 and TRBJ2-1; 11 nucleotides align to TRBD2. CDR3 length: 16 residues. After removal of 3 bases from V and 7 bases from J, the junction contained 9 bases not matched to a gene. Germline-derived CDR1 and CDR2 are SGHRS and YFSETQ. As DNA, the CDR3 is TGCGCCAGCAGCTCCGACCTAGCGGGAGGTGGTAATGAGCAGTTCTTC. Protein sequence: CASSSDLAGGGNEQFF.

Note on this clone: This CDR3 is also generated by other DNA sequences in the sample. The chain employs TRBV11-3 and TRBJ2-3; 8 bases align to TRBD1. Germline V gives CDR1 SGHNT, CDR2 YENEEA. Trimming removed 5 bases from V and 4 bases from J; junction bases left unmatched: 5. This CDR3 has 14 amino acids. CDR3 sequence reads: CASSLGQGADTQYF. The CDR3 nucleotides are TGTGCCAGCAGCCTCGGACAGGGAGCAGATACGCAGTATTTT.

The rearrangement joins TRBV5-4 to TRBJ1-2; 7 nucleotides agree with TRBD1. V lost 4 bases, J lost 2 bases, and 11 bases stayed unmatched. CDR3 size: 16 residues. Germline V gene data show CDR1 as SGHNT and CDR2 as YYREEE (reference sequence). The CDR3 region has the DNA TGTGCCAGCAGCAACCGGACAGGCGGATTCAACTATGGCTACACCTTC. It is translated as CASSNRTGGFNYGYTF. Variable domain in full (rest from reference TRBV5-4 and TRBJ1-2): ETGVTQSPTHLIKTRGQQVTLRCSSQSGHNTVSWYQQALGQGPQFIFQYYREEENGRGNFPPRFSGLQFPNYSSELNVNALELDDSALYLCASSNRTGGFNYGYTFGSGTRLTVV.

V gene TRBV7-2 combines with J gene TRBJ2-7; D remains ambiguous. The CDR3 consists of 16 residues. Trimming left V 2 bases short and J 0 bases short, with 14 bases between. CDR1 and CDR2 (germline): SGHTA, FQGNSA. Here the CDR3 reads CASSLMGGGTSYEQYF. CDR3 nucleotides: TGTGCCAGCAGCTTAATGGGCGGCGGAACCTCCTACGAGCAGTACTTC.

The CDR3 is CASSSPGNVYGYTF. The CDR3 coding sequence is TGTGCCAGCAGTTCGCCAGGGAACGTCTATGGCTACACCTTC. The genes are TRBV2 and TRBJ1-2; D might be TRBD1 (5 bases). This CDR3 region has 14 residues. V was cut by 5 bases and J by 4 bases, with 14 bases left in between. CDR1 and CDR2 (germline): SNHLY, FYNNEI.

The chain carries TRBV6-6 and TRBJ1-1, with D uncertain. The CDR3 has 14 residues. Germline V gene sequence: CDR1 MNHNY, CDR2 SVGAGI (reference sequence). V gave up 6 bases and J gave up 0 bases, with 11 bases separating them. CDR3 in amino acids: CASSPFRVNTEAFF. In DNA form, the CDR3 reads TGTGCCAGCAGCCCTTTCCGGGTGAACACTGAAGCTTTCTTT.

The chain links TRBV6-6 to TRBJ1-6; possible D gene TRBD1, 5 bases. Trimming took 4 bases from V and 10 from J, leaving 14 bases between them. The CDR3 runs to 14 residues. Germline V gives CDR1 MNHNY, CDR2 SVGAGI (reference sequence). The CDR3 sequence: CASSSSDSISPLHF. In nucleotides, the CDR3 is TGTGCCAGCAGTTCGTCCGACAGTATCTCACCCCTCCACTTT.

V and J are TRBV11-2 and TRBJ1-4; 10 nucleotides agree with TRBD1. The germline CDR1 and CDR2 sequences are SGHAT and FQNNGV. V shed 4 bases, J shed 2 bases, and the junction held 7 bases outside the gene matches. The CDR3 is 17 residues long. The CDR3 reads CASSYRQGASTNEKLFF. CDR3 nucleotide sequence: TGTGCCAGCAGCTACAGACAGGGGGCAAGTACTAATGAAAAACTGTTTTTT.

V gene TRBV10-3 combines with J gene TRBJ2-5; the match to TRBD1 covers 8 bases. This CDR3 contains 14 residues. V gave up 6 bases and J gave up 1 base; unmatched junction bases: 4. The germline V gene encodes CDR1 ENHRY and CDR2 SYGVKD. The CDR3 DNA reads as TGTGCCATCAGGACGACAGGGGTCCAAGAGACCCAGTACTTC. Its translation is CAIRTTGVQETQYF.

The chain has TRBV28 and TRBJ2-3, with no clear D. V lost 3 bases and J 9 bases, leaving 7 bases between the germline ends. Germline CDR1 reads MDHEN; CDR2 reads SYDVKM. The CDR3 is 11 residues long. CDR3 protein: CASSLEYTQYF. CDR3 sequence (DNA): TGTGCCAGCAGTTTGGAGTACACGCAGTATTTT.

The CDR3 DNA sequence: TGTGCCAGCAGCTTGGGAGAGGGGACCCAGCCATCCGAGCAGTACTTC. Its translation: CASSLGEGTQPSEQYF. The chain links TRBV5-5 to TRBJ2-7; either TRBD1 or TRBD2 may supply D (5 bases each). The ends were cut back, 0 bases at V and 6 bases at J, with 19 bases in the middle. The germline V gene has CDR1 SGHKS and CDR2 YYEKEE (reference sequence). The CDR3 length is 16 residues.

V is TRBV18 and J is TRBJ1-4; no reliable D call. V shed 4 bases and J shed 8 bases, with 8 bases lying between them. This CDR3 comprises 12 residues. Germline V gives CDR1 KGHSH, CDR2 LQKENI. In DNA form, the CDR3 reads TGTGCCAGCTCACAAGGGTACGAAAAACTGTTTTTT. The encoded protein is CASSQGYEKLFF.

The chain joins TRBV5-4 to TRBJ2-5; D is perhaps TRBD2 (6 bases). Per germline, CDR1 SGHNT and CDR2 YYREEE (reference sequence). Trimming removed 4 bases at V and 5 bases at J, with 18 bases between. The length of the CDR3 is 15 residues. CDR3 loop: CASSIDIAAQETQYF. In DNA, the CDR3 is TGTGCCAGCAGCATAGATATAGCGGCTCAGGAGACCCAGTACTTC.